Listed below are T cell receptor beta chains from one sample, sequenced in a study of identical twins. TCRdb re-called the 5' RACE reads through MiXCR, storing one row per CDR3 protein. The table has under 300,000 distinct CDR3 sequences, about 12% seen once. These same records also appear under a second study, on yellow fever vaccine responses in identical twins.

Sequenced input: memory (CD45RO+) T cells sorted from blood. These receptors originate from a young woman in good health. CDR3s include the opening cysteine and the closing phenylalanine or tryptophan. A D gene is named only where the DNA matches it firmly. The size of a clone is reported for some rows only, either as once, few or many, or as a class for expanded clones.

v_gene,j_gene,d_gene,abundance,CDR3aa,CDR3nt
TRBV6-1,TRBJ2-7,NA,few,CASTPRRKLSSYEQYF,TGTGCCAGCACCCCCAGGAGGAAACTAAGCTCCTACGAGCAGTACTTC
TRBV19,TRBJ2-3,NA,NA,CASSMRTDTQYF,TGTGCCAGTAGTATGCGCACAGATACGCAGTATTTT
TRBV7-2,TRBJ2-2,NA,NA,CASSFGLLTGRTGELFF,TGTGCCAGCAGCTTTGGTCTCCTCACAGGGCGGACCGGGGAGCTGTTTTTT
TRBV19,TRBJ2-3,NA,few,CASRKGAGTSTDTQYF,TGTGCCAGTAGAAAAGGCGCGGGCACTAGCACAGATACGCAGTATTTT
TRBV29-1,TRBJ2-1,NA,many,CSVYGTASYNEQFF,TGCAGCGTCTACGGGACTGCCTCCTACAATGAGCAGTTCTTC
TRBV6-2/TRBV6-3,TRBJ2-1,TRBD1,few,CASRGQGRDNEQFF,TGTGCCAGCAGGGGACAGGGGCGGGACAATGAGCAGTTCTTC
TRBV19,TRBJ2-7,NA,few,CASSQQGKGYEQYF,TGTGCCAGTAGTCAACAGGGTAAGGGCTACGAGCAGTACTTC
TRBV3-1,TRBJ2-6,NA,NA,CASSPSWVSGANVLTF,TGTGCCAGCAGCCCCTCGTGGGTCTCTGGGGCCAACGTCCTGACTTTC
TRBV20-1,TRBJ2-3,NA,few,CSASPTYRTSTDTQYF,TGCAGTGCCTCACCGACCTACCGTACTAGCACAGATACGCAGTATTTT
TRBV2,TRBJ2-1,NA,many,CASIENEQFF,TGTGCCAGCATTGAGAATGAGCAGTTCTTC
TRBV28,TRBJ2-3,NA,NA,CASSGREKQNTQYF,TGTGCCAGCAGTGGCCGGGAGAAGCAGAATACGCAGTATTTT
TRBV6-1,TRBJ1-5,NA,many,CASSELRDNLGNQPQHF,TGTGCCAGCAGTGAATTACGGGACAATTTAGGCAATCAGCCCCAGCATTTT
TRBV20-1,TRBJ2-7,TRBD1,NA,CSARRDRGHEQYF,TGCAGTGCTAGAAGGGACAGGGGCCACGAGCAGTACTTC
TRBV6-2/TRBV6-3,TRBJ2-2,NA,few,CASSYSRVGNTGELFF,TGTGCCAGCAGTTACTCGAGAGTAGGGAACACCGGGGAGCTGTTTTTT
TRBV6-5,TRBJ2-5,NA,few,CASSYRGVVETQYF,TGTGCCAGCAGTTACAGGGGGGTCGTAGAGACCCAGTACTTC
TRBV4-3,TRBJ2-1,TRBD2,NA,CASSQAVAGGSWYNEQFF,TGCGCCAGCAGCCAAGCGGTAGCGGGGGGGAGTTGGTACAATGAGCAGTTCTTC
TRBV6-1,TRBJ2-1,NA,NA,CASSPHPNLGDEQFF,TGTGCCAGCAGCCCCCACCCGAACCTCGGGGATGAGCAGTTCTTC
TRBV20-1,TRBJ1-6,TRBD1,NA,CSARLGQGGSPLHF,TGCAGTGCTAGATTGGGGCAGGGGGGTTCACCCCTCCACTTT
TRBV24-1,TRBJ2-1,TRBD2,NA,CATSDSLAGQPRSYNEQFF,TGTGCCACCAGTGATTCACTAGCGGGGCAACCTCGCTCCTACAATGAGCAGTTCTTC
TRBV7-2,TRBJ2-1,NA,NA,CASSLVAGMNEQFF,TGTGCCAGCAGCTTAGTTGCAGGGATGAATGAGCAGTTCTTC
TRBV19,TRBJ2-6,NA,NA,CASSPSRQFGSSGANVLTF,TGTGCCAGTAGTCCGTCTCGACAGTTTGGGTCCTCTGGGGCCAACGTCCTGACTTTC
TRBV6-4,TRBJ2-1,NA,many,CASSDSPPGGDYNEQFF,TGTGCCAGCAGTGACTCCCCCCCAGGGGGGGACTACAATGAGCAGTTCTTC
TRBV4-3,TRBJ2-7,TRBD2,NA,CASSDHPPGASGSYEQYF,TGCGCCAGCAGCGACCATCCGCCGGGGGCTAGCGGGAGCTACGAGCAGTACTTC
TRBV10-3,TRBJ2-7,NA,few,CAISQARALGEQYF,TGTGCCATCAGTCAGGCCAGGGCTCTCGGTGAGCAGTACTTC
TRBV2,TRBJ2-3,NA,few,CASSEARVNTDTQYF,TGTGCCAGCAGTGAAGCGCGGGTGAACACAGATACGCAGTATTTT
TRBV5-5,TRBJ2-3,TRBD2,NA,CASSSGLAGGPDTQYF,TGTGCCAGCAGCTCGGGACTAGCGGGAGGGCCGGATACGCAGTATTTT
TRBV5-4,TRBJ1-4,NA,NA,CASGQDGEKLFF,TGTGCCAGCGGCCAAGACGGTGAAAAACTGTTTTTT
TRBV5-6,TRBJ2-1,TRBD1,NA,CASSAGQGILNPSHEQFF,TGTGCCAGCAGCGCGGGACAGGGGATCCTAAATCCAAGCCATGAGCAGTTCTTC
TRBV7-9,TRBJ2-5,NA,few,CASSFTGSHQETQYF,TGTGCCAGCAGCTTTACGGGATCCCATCAAGAGACCCAGTACTTC
TRBV6-1,TRBJ2-1,NA,few,CASSEGGSKQFF,TGTGCCAGCAGTGAAGGGGGTAGCAAGCAGTTCTTC
TRBV10-3,TRBJ2-3,NA,few,CAISESNRGGDTQYF,TGTGCCATCAGTGAGAGTAACAGGGGAGGAGATACGCAGTATTTT